A selection of T cell receptor beta chains follows, all from one sample in a study of cytomegalovirus exposure and HLA in healthy donors. The table came from immunoSEQ multiplex PCR; TCRdb's copy has only in-frame clones and leaves some out. Here the sample table reports approximately 37,000 clones. Material: PBMCs. The source is a male donor in good health and CMV-seronegative. Both conserved end residues are part of each CDR3. D genes are given only for firm matches.

>TRBD1|TRBJ1-6|TRBV6-5
CASSYSGQGGIALHF
TGTGCCAGCAGTTACTCGGGACAGGGAGGTATAGCCCTCCACTTT
>TRBD1|TRBJ2-2|TRBV11-2
CASSSRGLVGELFF
TGTGCCAGCAGCTCCAGGGGGCTCGTCGGGGAGCTGTTTTTT
>.|TRBJ2-1|TRBV19
CASSIDSRGFGEQFF
TGTGCCAGTAGTATAGACTCTAGAGGTTTTGGTGAGCAGTTCTTC
>.|TRBJ1-5|TRBV27
CASSRGLNQPQHF
TGTGCCAGCTCCCGTGGACTCAATCAGCCCCAGCATTTT
>TRBD2|TRBJ2-7|TRBV7-9
CASTDGPSGAYEQYF
TGTGCCAGCACCGACGGCCCTAGCGGTGCCTACGAGCAGTACTTC
>TRBD1|TRBJ2-1|TRBV18
CASSLDRGRGNEQFF
TGTGCCAGCTCACTAGACAGGGGAAGAGGCAATGAGCAGTTCTTC
>.|TRBJ2-2|TRBV11-2
CASSSIGQLNTGELFF
TGTGCCAGCAGCTCCATCGGACAGCTTAACACCGGGGAGCTGTTTTTT
>.|TRBJ2-7|TRBV4-1
CASSQFPGLGNEQYF
TGCGCCAGCAGCCAATTCCCAGGATTAGGCAACGAGCAGTACTTC
>TRBD2|TRBJ2-3|TRBV6-5
CASSPPAGGTDTQYF
TGTGCCAGCAGTCCTCCAGCGGGGGGCACAGATACGCAGTATTTT
>.|TRBJ2-7|TRBV2
CASSDRGPYEQYF
TGTGCCAGCAGTGACAGGGGCCCCTACGAGCAGTACTTC
>.|TRBJ1-6|TRBV6-5
CASSYAGPNSPLHF
TGTGCCAGCAGTTACGCAGGGCCGAATTCACCCCTCCACTTT
>TRBD1|TRBJ2-3|TRBV5-1
CASSFRGQGFEDTQYF
TGCGCCAGCAGCTTTAGGGGACAGGGGTTCGAAGATACGCAGTATTTT
>.|TRBJ1-5|TRBV4-1
CASSQDFRENQPQHF
TGCGCCAGCAGCCAAGACTTCAGGGAAAATCAGCCCCAGCATTTT
>.|TRBJ1-2|TRBV21-1
CASSRYCDGYTF
TGTGCCAGCAGCCGTTATTGTGATGGCTACACCTTC
>TRBD1|TRBJ2-7|TRBV4-2
CASSQEVWGQGTYEQYF
TGTGCCAGCAGCCAAGAAGTATGGGGACAGGGGACCTACGAGCAGTACTTC
>TRBD1|TRBJ1-3|TRBV5-8
CASSSRGLGGNTIYF
TGTGCCAGCAGCTCCAGGGGGCTAGGAGGAAACACCATATATTTT
>.|TRBJ1-2|TRBV5-3
CARSWGDGHGYTF
TGTGCCAGAAGCTGGGGGGACGGCCATGGCTACACCTTC
>.|TRBJ2-6|TRBV2
CARAQPQGNVLTF
TGTGCCAGAGCACAGCCCCAGGGTAACGTCCTGACTTTC
>TRBD1|TRBJ2-5|TRBV18
CASSPGQTQLKTQYF
TGTGCCAGCTCACCGGGACAGACCCAACTCAAGACCCAGTACTTC
>.|TRBJ1-5|TRBV30
CAWSGPGRVPNQPQHF
TGTGCCTGGAGTGGACCCGGCCGGGTTCCCAATCAGCCCCAGCATTTT
>TRBD1|TRBJ1-5|TRBV19
CASSLTGAGQPQHF
TGTGCCAGTAGTTTAACAGGGGCTGGGCAGCCCCAGCATTTT
>.|TRBJ1-5|TRBV27
CASFTPGQPQHF
TGTGCCAGCTTTACCCCCGGGCAGCCCCAGCATTTT
>.|TRBJ2-7|TRBV13
CASSPTRSGFHEQYF
TGTGCCAGCAGCCCTACAAGATCGGGGTTCCACGAGCAGTACTTC
>.|TRBJ2-2|TRBV5-4
CASSPTSTRSNTGELFF
TGTGCCAGCAGCCCTACTTCCACTAGGTCGAACACCGGGGAGCTGTTTTTT
>.|TRBJ1-2|TRBV10-1
CASSSDGNYGYTF
TGCGCCAGCAGTTCCGACGGGAACTATGGCTACACCTTC
>TRBD1|TRBJ1-4|TRBV6-5
CASRRTGSNEKLFF
TGTGCCAGCAGGCGGACAGGGTCGAATGAAAAACTGTTTTTT
>TRBD2|TRBJ2-1|TRBV6-4
CASSDSASGGGGEQFF
TGTGCCAGCAGTGACTCTGCCAGCGGGGGGGGCGGTGAGCAGTTCTTC
>TRBD1|TRBJ2-1|TRBV2
CASSTGGSGEQFF
TGTGCCAGCTCAACAGGGGGCTCTGGTGAGCAGTTCTTC
>.|TRBJ2-4|TRBV5-1
CASSLAPSVKNIQYF
TGCGCCAGCAGCTTGGCCCCCTCGGTCAAAAACATTCAGTACTTC
>.|TRBJ1-5|TRBV2
CASGRDSNQPQHF
TGTGCCAGCGGGAGGGATAGCAATCAGCCCCAGCATTTT
>.|TRBJ2-7|TRBV7-9
CASSPRGASYEQYF
TGTGCCAGCAGCCCCCGAGGAGCCTCCTACGAGCAGTACTTC
>TRBD1|TRBJ1-6|TRBV27
CASSDRRTGKSPLHF
TGTGCCAGCTCCGACAGAAGGACAGGGAAATCACCCCTCCACTTT
>TRBD2|TRBJ2-7|TRBV6-5
CASSLRGVAYEQYF
TGTGCCAGCAGCCTCCGGGGGGTCGCCTACGAGCAGTACTTC
>.|TRBJ1-6|TRBV5-8
CASRRTGSSYNSPLHF
TGTGCCAGCAGACGAACAGGGAGCTCCTATAATTCACCCCTCCACTTT
>.|TRBJ1-2|TRBV7-2
CASDKDGGARYGYTF
TGTGCCAGCGACAAAGACGGGGGGGCTCGCTATGGCTACACCTTC
>.|TRBJ2-3|TRBV29-1
CSVRRGETDTQYF
TGCAGCGTCCGTAGGGGCGAAACAGATACGCAGTATTTT
>.|TRBJ2-7|TRBV5-1
CASSLDVGEQYF
TGCGCCAGCAGCCTAGACGTAGGCGAGCAGTACTTC
>TRBD2|TRBJ2-5|TRBV11-2
CASSPRASGGPETQYF
TGTGCCAGCAGCCCTAGAGCTAGCGGGGGCCCAGAGACCCAGTACTTC
>TRBD2|TRBJ2-3|TRBV29-1
CSVDGTSDNTDTQYF
TGCAGCGTTGACGGGACTAGCGATAACACAGATACGCAGTATTTT
>TRBD1|TRBJ2-1|TRBV5-4
CASSFSGGEQFF
TGTGCCAGCAGCTTTTCAGGGGGTGAGCAGTTCTTC
>TRBD1|TRBJ1-4|TRBV6-5
CATGQGTGEKLFF
TGTGCCACCGGACAGGGAACAGGGGAAAAACTGTTTTTT
>.|TRBJ1-1|TRBV5-8
CASSLEGEDTEAFF
TGTGCCAGCAGCTTGGAAGGGGAAGACACTGAAGCTTTCTTT
>.|TRBJ1-2|TRBV6-1
CASSDSMANYGYTF
TGTGCCAGCAGTGATTCAATGGCAAACTATGGCTACACCTTC
>.|TRBJ1-2|TRBV14
CASSQSQRGYYGYTF
TGTGCCAGCAGCCAAAGTCAACGGGGTTACTATGGCTACACCTTC
>TRBD1|TRBJ2-5|TRBV20-1
CSAIQGATQYF
TGCAGTGCTATACAGGGGGCGACCCAGTACTTC
>.|TRBJ2-6|TRBV6-1
CASSERGKGANVLTF
TGTGCCAGCAGTGAAAGGGGTAAGGGGGCCAACGTCCTGACTTTC
>.|TRBJ1-4|TRBV15
CATSRDMGEKLFF
TGTGCCACCAGCAGAGATATGGGCGAAAAACTGTTTTTT
>.|TRBJ2-7|TRBV18
CASSLPGISYEQYF
TGTGCCAGCTCACTGCCAGGGATCTCCTACGAGCAGTACTTC
>.|TRBJ1-2|TRBV5-6
CASSLEGGRRGGYTF
TGTGCCAGCAGCTTGGAGGGGGGGCGCCGGGGTGGCTACACCTTC
>.|TRBJ1-5|TRBV7-2
CASSLGGSSDQPQHF
TGTGCCAGCAGCTTAGGTGGCTCCTCCGATCAGCCCCAGCATTTT
>.|TRBJ2-2|TRBV7-7
CASSSRVGVTGELFF
TGTGCCAGCAGCTCCAGGGTAGGGGTCACCGGGGAGCTGTTTTTT
>.|TRBJ1-2|TRBV11-2
CASSSGLDGYTF
TGTGCCAGCAGCTCCGGACTCGACGGCTACACCTTC
>.|TRBJ1-5|TRBV27
CASSKRDSNQPQHF
TGTGCCAGCAGTAAGAGGGATAGCAATCAGCCCCAGCATTTT
>.|TRBJ1-6|TRBV19
CASSDGGSPLHF
TGTGCCAGTAGTGATGGCGGTTCACCCCTCCACTTT
>TRBD1|TRBJ2-3|TRBV28
CASSYQGAEDTQYF
TGTGCCAGCAGTTACCAGGGGGCTGAAGATACGCAGTATTTT
>.|TRBJ2-5|TRBV7-6
CASSVDRKETQYF
TGTGCCAGCAGCGTCGACAGGAAAGAGACCCAGTACTTC
>TRBD2|TRBJ2-7|TRBV18
CASSPPSRGGVFYEQYF
TGTGCCAGCTCACCACCGAGCCGGGGGGGGGTTTTCTACGAGCAGTACTTC
>.|TRBJ2-6|TRBV14
CASSQSFQGSKRGANVLTF
TGTGCCAGCAGCCAAAGTTTTCAGGGGTCGAAGAGGGGGGCCAACGTCCTGACTTTC
>TRBD1|TRBJ2-1|TRBV11-3
CASSLTLTGANEQFF
TGTGCCAGCAGCTTGACTCTTACAGGGGCCAATGAGCAGTTCTTC